The 6 T cell receptor beta chains listed next were all sequenced from one sample in a study of blood T cell repertoires in COVID-19. Sequencing was performed with immunoSEQ multiplex PCR; in TCRdb, only in-frame clones are kept and a portion is missing. The sample carries approximately 360,000 clones, about 89% recorded once. Sequencing was performed on peripheral blood. These receptors originate from a middle-aged man with acute or convalescent COVID-19.

V and J are TRBV18 and TRBJ2-5; TRBD2 aligns across 10 bases. The CDR3 has 16 amino acids. Germline V gene sequence: CDR1 KGHSH, CDR2 LQKENI. V lost 2 bases to trimming and J lost 0 bases; unmatched junction nucleotides: 3. The CDR3 reads CASSPRLAGNQETQYF. CDR3 nucleotide sequence: TGTGCCAGCTCACCAAGACTAGCGGGTAACCAAGAGACCCAGTACTTC.

The rearrangement links TRBV6-5 to TRBJ2-1; D possibly corresponds to TRBD2 (5 bases). Trimming removed 7 bases at V and 7 bases at J, with 14 bases between. The CDR3 sequence is 13 residues long. In germline, CDR1 is MNHEY, CDR2 SVGAGI. CDR3 amino acids: CASTSHPGNEQFF. The CDR3 region has the DNA TGTGCCAGCACGAGCCACCCGGGGAATGAGCAGTTCTTC.

The chain employs TRBV11-2 and TRBJ2-7; 11 bases map to TRBD2. CDR3 size: 16 residues. J was trimmed by 2 bases and V by 4 bases; bases with no gene match: 7. CDR1 and CDR2 from the germline V gene are SGHAT and FQNNGV. The CDR3 DNA sequence: TGTGCCAGCAGCTCGTCTAGCGGGAGGCTCACCTACGAGCAGTACTTC. Residues: CASSSSSGRLTYEQYF.

The J gene is TRBJ1-6, the V gene TRBV2, with D unclear. Trimming shortened V by 2 bases and J by 5 bases, and 10 bases separated the two germline ends. The length of the CDR3 is 15 residues. Germline values: CDR1 SNHLY, CDR2 FYNNEI. In DNA, the CDR3 is TGTGCCAGCAGTGAAAGGACGGAGGATAATTCACCCCTCCACTTT. Translated: CASSERTEDNSPLHF.

The rearrangement links TRBV7-8 to TRBJ2-2; 7 bases line up with TRBD1. The CDR3 has 17 amino acids. Losses at the gene ends were 3 bases for V and 3 bases for J; bases not matched to a gene: 10. CDR1 SGHVS and CDR2 FQNEAQ come from the germline V gene. In DNA form, the CDR3 reads TGTGCCAGCAGCTTCCGGGACAGTCGAACCGACACCGGGGAGCTGTTTTTT. Protein sequence: CASSFRDSRTDTGELFF.

V and J are TRBV27 and TRBJ2-7, with 7 bases aligning to TRBD1. The germline gives CDR1 MNHEY, CDR2 SMNVEV (reference sequence). V lost 1 base and J lost 5; bases outside the gene matches: 8. The CDR3 runs to 15 residues. CDR3 sequence reads: CASSLYEGAGDEQYF. In DNA, the CDR3 is TGTGCCAGCAGTTTATATGAGGGGGCAGGCGACGAGCAGTACTTC.